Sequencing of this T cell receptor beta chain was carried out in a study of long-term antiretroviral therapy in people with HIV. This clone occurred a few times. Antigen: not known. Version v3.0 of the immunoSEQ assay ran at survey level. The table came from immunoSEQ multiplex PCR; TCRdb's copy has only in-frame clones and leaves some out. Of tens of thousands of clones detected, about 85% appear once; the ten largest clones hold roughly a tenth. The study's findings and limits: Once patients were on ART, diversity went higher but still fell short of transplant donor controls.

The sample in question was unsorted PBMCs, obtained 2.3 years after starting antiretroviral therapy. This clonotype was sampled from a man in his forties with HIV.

This CDR3 is CASSYQPGTGYYEQYF. CDR3 DNA sequence: TGCGCCAGCAGCTATCAACCCGGGACAGGGTACTACGAGCAGTACTTC. This chain links TRBV5-1 with TRBJ2-7, with TRBD1 matching 9 bases. The length of the CDR3 is 16 residues. The trim removed 3 bases at V and 3 bases at J, leaving 10 bases unmatched. CDR1 is SGHRS and CDR2 is YFSETQ in the germline V gene.